Detailed here is one T cell receptor beta chain. Data came from immunoSEQ multiplex PCR; TCRdb stores just in-frame clones and leaves some out. The sample includes around 120,000 clones, more than 75% of them seen just once. The data belong to a study of blood T cell repertoires in COVID-19. Study in general: COVID-19 samples, acute and convalescent, were from the United States, Italy and Spain. Sources were T cells, B-cell-depleted T cells, or PBMCs; the material itself was cDNA or gDNA.

Germline loops: CDR1 SNHLY, CDR2 FYNNEI. The CDR3 contains 14 residues. The V gene end was trimmed by 11 bases and the J gene end by 7 bases; junction bases not matched to a gene: 12. The sample was peripheral blood. The source is a man over 45 with active COVID-19. This chain links TRBV2 with TRBJ2-1; 9 bases agree with TRBD2. The CDR3 DNA reads TGTGCCGGCACCACTAGCGGGCTCTCGAATGAGCAGTTCTTC. This codes for CAGTTSGLSNEQFF.